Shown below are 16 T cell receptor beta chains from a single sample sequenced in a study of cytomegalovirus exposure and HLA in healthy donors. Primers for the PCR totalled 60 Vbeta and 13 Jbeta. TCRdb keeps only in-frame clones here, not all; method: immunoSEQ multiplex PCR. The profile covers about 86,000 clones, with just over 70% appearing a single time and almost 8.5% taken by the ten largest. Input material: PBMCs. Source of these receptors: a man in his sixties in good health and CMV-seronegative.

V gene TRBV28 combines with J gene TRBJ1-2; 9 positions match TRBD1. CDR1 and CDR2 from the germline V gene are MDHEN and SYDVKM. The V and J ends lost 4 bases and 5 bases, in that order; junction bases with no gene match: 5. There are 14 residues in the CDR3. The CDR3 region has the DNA TGTGCCAGCAGTTCTTGGGACAGGGCATATGGCTACACCTTC. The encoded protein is CASSSWDRAYGYTF.

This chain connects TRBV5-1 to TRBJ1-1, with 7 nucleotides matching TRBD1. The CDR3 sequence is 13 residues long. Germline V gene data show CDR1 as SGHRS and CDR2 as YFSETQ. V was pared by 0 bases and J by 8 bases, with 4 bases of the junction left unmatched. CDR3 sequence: CASSLGLDREAFF. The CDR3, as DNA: TGCGCCAGCAGCTTGGGGCTGGACAGGGAAGCTTTCTTT.

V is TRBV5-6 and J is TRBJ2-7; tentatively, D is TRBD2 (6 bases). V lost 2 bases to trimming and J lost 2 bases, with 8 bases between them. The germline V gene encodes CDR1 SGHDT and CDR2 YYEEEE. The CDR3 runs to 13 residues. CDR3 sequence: CASSFGGAYEQYF. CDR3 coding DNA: TGTGCCAGCAGCTTCGGGGGTGCCTACGAGCAGTACTTC.

CDR3: CASSQTGGEQYF. CDR3 nucleotide sequence: TGCGCCAGCAGCCAAACGGGAGGGGAGCAGTACTTC. V and J are TRBV4-1 and TRBJ2-7; 8 bases match TRBD2. The CDR3 consists of 12 residues. CDR1 is MGHRA, CDR2 YSYEKL, per germline. Trimming cost V 2 bases and J 7 bases; bases outside gene matches: 1.

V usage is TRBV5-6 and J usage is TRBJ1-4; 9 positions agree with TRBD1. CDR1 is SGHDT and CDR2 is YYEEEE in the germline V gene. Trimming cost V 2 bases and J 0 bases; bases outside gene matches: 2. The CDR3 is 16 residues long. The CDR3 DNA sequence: TGTGCCAGCAGCTTTGGGACAGGGCCAACTAATGAAAAACTGTTTTTT. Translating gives CASSFGTGPTNEKLFF. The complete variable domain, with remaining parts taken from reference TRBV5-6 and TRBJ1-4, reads DAGVTQSPTHLIKTRGQQVTLRCSPKSGHDTVSWYQQALGQGPQFIFQYYEEEERQRGNFPDRFSGHQFPNYSSELNVNALLLGDSALYLCASSFGTGPTNEKLFFGSGTQLSVL.

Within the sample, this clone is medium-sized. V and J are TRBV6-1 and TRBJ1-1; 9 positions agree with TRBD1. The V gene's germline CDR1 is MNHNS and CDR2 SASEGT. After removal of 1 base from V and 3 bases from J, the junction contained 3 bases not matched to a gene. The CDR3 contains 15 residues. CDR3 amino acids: CASSEGTGGHTEAFF. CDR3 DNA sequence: TGTGCCAGCAGTGAAGGAACAGGGGGCCACACTGAAGCTTTCTTT.

The CDR3 nucleotides read TGCGCCAGCAGCCTGCGGACAGGGGACAATCAGCCCCAGCATTTT. It is translated as CASSLRTGDNQPQHF. The chain carries TRBV4-3 and TRBJ1-5, with 9 nucleotides matching TRBD1. Germline loops: CDR1 LGHNA, CDR2 YSLEER. V was clipped by 4 bases and J by 3 bases; unmatched bases: 4. CDR3 length equals 15 residues.

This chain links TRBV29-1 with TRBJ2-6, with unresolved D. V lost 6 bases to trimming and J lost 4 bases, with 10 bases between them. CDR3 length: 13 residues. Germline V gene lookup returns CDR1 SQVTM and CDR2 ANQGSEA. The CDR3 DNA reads TGCAGCGTCTCAATCGCGGGGGCCAACGTCCTGACTTTC. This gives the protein CSVSIAGANVLTF.

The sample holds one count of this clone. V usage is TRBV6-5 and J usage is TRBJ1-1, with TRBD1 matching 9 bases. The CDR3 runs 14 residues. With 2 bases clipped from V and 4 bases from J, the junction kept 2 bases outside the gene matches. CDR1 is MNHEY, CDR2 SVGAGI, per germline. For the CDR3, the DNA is TGTGCCAGCAGTTACGGGGGACAGGGCACTGAAGCTTTCTTT. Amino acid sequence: CASSYGGQGTEAFF.

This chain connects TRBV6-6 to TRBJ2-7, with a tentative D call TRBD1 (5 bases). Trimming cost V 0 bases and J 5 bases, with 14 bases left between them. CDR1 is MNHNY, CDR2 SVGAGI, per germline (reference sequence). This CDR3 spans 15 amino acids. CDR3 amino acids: CASSYSPTEGHEQYF. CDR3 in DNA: TGTGCCAGCAGTTACTCGCCGACAGAAGGTCACGAGCAGTACTTC.

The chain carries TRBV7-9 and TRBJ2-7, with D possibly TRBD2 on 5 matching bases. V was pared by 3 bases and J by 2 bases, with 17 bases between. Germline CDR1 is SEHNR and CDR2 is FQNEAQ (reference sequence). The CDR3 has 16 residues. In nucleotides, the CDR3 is TGTGCCAGCAGCTTGGACGGAGGCTGGGGTACCTACGAGCAGTACTTC. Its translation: CASSLDGGWGTYEQYF.

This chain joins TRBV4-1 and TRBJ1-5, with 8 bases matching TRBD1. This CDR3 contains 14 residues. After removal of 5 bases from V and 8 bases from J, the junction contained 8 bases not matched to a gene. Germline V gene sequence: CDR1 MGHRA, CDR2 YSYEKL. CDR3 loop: CASSDRQGKEPQHF. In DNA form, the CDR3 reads TGCGCCAGCAGCGACCGACAGGGGAAGGAGCCCCAGCATTTT.

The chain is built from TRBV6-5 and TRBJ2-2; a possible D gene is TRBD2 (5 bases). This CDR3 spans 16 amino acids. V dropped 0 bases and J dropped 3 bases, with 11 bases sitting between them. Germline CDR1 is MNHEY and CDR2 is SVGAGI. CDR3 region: CASSYSGEGYTGELFF. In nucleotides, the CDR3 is TGTGCCAGCAGTTACTCCGGCGAGGGTTACACCGGGGAGCTGTTTTTT.

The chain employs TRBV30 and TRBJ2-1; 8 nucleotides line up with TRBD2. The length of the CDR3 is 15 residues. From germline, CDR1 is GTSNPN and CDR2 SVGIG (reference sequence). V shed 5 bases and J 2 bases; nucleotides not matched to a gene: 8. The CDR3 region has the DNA TGTGCCTGGGAAACCGGGGGGGTCCCCTACAATGAGCAGTTCTTC. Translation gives CAWETGGVPYNEQFF.

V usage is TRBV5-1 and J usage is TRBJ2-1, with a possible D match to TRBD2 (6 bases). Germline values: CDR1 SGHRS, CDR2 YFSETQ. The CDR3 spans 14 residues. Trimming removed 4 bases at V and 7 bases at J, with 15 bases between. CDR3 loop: CASSNGLGGNEQFF. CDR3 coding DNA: TGCGCCAGCAGCAATGGCCTGGGGGGTAATGAGCAGTTCTTC.

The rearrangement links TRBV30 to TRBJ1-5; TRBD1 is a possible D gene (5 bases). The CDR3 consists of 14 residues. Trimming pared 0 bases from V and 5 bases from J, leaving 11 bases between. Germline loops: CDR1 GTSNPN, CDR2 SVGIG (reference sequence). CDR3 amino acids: CAWSVRVGDQPQHF. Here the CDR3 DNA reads TGTGCCTGGAGTGTACGAGTAGGGGATCAGCCCCAGCATTTT.